This is a list of T cell receptor beta chains from one sample in a study of cytomegalovirus exposure and HLA in healthy donors. Repertoires were generated with immunoSEQ multiplex PCR, while TCRdb's copy carries only in-frame clones and drops some. The sample consists of roughly 79,000 clones, just under 95% of them appearing once. Input material: PBMCs. Receptors were obtained from a man between 18 and 35 years old in good health and CMV-seronegative. The CDR3 runs from the conserved cysteine through the conserved F or W. Each record gives: V gene, clone size, D gene, J gene, CDR3 DNA, CDR3 protein. A D gene is named only where the DNA matches it firmly. Size values are once, few and many counts, or a class for expanded clones, and some rows have none.

TRBV2	once	-	TRBJ1-4	TGTGCCAGCAGGACAGAAAGGGTTGAAAAACTGTTTTTT	CASRTERVEKLFF
TRBV10-1	-	-	TRBJ2-7	TGCGCCAGCGGACCAGGGAAGAACGAGCAGTACTTC	CASGPGKNEQYF
TRBV7-9	-	-	TRBJ1-1	TGTGCCAGCAGCCGGTTCGGGGGTGCTGAAGCTTTCTTT	CASSRFGGAEAFF
TRBV30	-	TRBD1	TRBJ1-2	TGTGCCTGGAGTCCCGGGACAGGGTCGTACTATGGCTACACCTTC	CAWSPGTGSYYGYTF
TRBV27	-	-	TRBJ1-4	TGTGCCAGCAGTTTATTAGGGGCTAATGAAAAACTGTTTTTT	CASSLLGANEKLFF
TRBV13	-	-	TRBJ1-4	TGTGCCAGCAGCTTAGGCCTTGGAGGAAATGAAAAACTGTTTTTT	CASSLGLGGNEKLFF
TRBV5-1	-	-	TRBJ2-6	TGCGCCAGCACCCCCGGGAACTCTGGGGCCAACGTCCTGACTTTC	CASTPGNSGANVLTF
TRBV28	-	TRBD2	TRBJ2-7	TGTGCCAGCACTCCGGACGGAGCCATCTACCGGACTAGCGACTTCAACGAGCAGTACTTC	CASTPDGAIYRTSDFNEQYF
TRBV7-2	once	TRBD2	TRBJ2-5	TGTGCCAGCAGTCTAGCGGGGGGGCCGTCCCAGTACTTC	CASSLAGGPSQYF
TRBV7-6	-	-	TRBJ1-5	TGTGCCAGCAGCCTCGGGGGGACTCAGCCCCAGCATTTT	CASSLGGTQPQHF
TRBV5-6	few	-	TRBJ2-7	TGTGCCAGCAGCTTGGCCCCCGGCGAGCAGTACTTC	CASSLAPGEQYF
TRBV5-1	-	-	TRBJ2-7	TGCGCCAGCAGCTTGCGAGGGACCTACGAGCAGTACTTC	CASSLRGTYEQYF
TRBV18	-	-	TRBJ2-7	TGTGCCAGCTCACATCCAGACACTGGCGAGCAGTACTTC	CASSHPDTGEQYF
TRBV2	-	TRBD1	TRBJ1-4	TGTGCCAGCGAGGGGGCGGGAAAAGGTGAAAAACTGTTTTTT	CASEGAGKGEKLFF